This T cell receptor beta chain derives from a study of blood T cell repertoires in COVID-19. Assay used: immunoSEQ multiplex PCR; TCRdb lists only in-frame clones, some missing. The table shows approximately 170,000 clones, with roughly 90% occurring only once. Trimming left V 4 bases short and J 8 bases short, with 14 bases between. The CDR3 length is 14 residues. Germline CDR1 is SNHLY and CDR2 is FYNNEI. The chain uses TRBV2 and TRBJ2-2; possibly TRBD2 for D (5 bases). The sequence was obtained from a man aged 55 to 70 with acute or convalescent COVID-19. Material for sequencing was peripheral blood. The CDR3 DNA is TGTGCCAGCAGTGGCGTAGGAGGTCCTGGGGAGCTGTTTTTT. Protein product: CASSGVGGPGELFF.